The subject of this entry is one T cell receptor beta chain. The data belong to a study of lymphopenia after photon versus proton radiotherapy. Generated by immunoSEQ multiplex PCR, the TCRdb table keeps only in-frame clones and is missing some. The sample carries 6,500 to 9,000 clones, about nine tenths recorded once. The germline V gene has CDR1 SGHTA and CDR2 FQGNSA. V lost 3 bases and J lost 7, with 15 bases in between. The CDR3 is made up of 15 amino acids. The chain couples TRBV7-2 to TRBJ1-4; tentatively, D is TRBD1 (6 bases). The specimen was peripheral blood, collected from a patient treated with photon-based radiotherapy. The source of this sequence is a man in his 60s with cholangiocarcinoma. Here the CDR3 reads CASSFSGHGSEKLFF. CDR3 nucleotide sequence: TGTGCCAGCAGCTTCTCGGGACATGGAAGTGAAAAACTGTTTTTT.